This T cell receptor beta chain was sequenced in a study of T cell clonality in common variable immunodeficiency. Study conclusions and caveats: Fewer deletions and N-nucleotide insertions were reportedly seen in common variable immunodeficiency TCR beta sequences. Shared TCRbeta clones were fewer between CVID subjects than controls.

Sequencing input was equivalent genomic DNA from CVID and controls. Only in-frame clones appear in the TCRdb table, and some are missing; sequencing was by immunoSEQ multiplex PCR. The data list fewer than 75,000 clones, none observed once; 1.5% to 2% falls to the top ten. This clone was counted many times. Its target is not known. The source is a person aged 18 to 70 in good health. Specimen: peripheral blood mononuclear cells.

Partial CDR3 DNA: TGTGCCAGCAGTGAGCGAGATACG. Protein product: CASSERDT. The entire CDR3 sequence reads CASSERDTQYF. The chain combines TRBV12-3 or TRBV12-4 with TRBJ2-3; D not certain. The CDR3 end falls 3 residues outside the read, so it is completed with the germline J gene. The CDR3 has 11 residues. V was clipped by 5 bases and J by 5 bases, with 5 bases between them.